The clone carrying this TCR beta chain occurred a few times. The antigen is not known. It was through 5'RACE template switching that TCR cDNA was made, with a universal primer site and UMIs added. TCRdb passed the 5' RACE reads through MiXCR, listing each CDR3 protein once. The sample contains 100,000 to 150,000 distinct CDR3 sequences, roughly 8.2% of which appear only once. The data are from a study of T cells after yellow fever vaccination. The study's findings and limits: Most clones from primary vaccination resurfaced after the booster (around 97% CD4, over 85% CD8).

The source was CD8+ T cells sorted from PBMCs, collected on the day of the yellow fever booster vaccination. The receptor comes from a man between 18 and 29 years old who received the YFV17D yellow fever vaccine.

CDR3 sequence reads: CASSESGYEQYF. In nucleotides, the CDR3 is TGTGCCAGCAGTGAATCCGGCTACGAGCAGTACTTC. The chain has TRBV25-1 and TRBJ2-7; D is uncertain. CDR3 length: 12 residues. The germline V gene encodes CDR1 MGHDK and CDR2 SYGVNS. Trimming took off 1 base at V and 3 bases at J, with 4 bases between the two ends.